This T cell receptor beta chain was documented in a study of human T cells and chemical hapten exposure. Study background: Patients, predominantly female, presented with alopecia areata, totalis or universalis.

This clonotype was observed at least ten times. The CDR3 sequence is 14 residues long. Trimming removed 7 bases at V and 9 bases at J, with 16 bases between. For the library, individual cDNA molecules each received unique molecular identifiers. TCRdb re-derived calls from the RACE reads in MiXCR, one entry per CDR3 protein. The profile shows some 89,000 distinct CDR3 sequences, about a tenth of them singletons. The time point was: patch test 2, 6 weeks after DPC sensitization. The sample's treatment: therapeutic diphenylcyclopropenone sensitization with weekly scalp DPC. This sequence was found in a woman aged 25-40 years with alopecia areata. Some clones in this sample may be carry-over from other donors' samples. This material consisted of whole blood, taken in connection with sensitization to the hapten diphenylcyclopropenone (DPC). The rearrangement joins TRBV12-3 or TRBV12-4 to TRBJ1-6; no reliable D call. As DNA, the CDR3 is TGTGCCAGCACTCCTGACGGCTTTACTTCACCCCTCCACTTT. Translation gives CASTPDGFTSPLHF.